This T cell receptor (beta chain) was found in a study of blood T cell repertoires in COVID-19. Overall study context: The analysed material was cDNA or gDNA that came from T cells, B-cell-depleted T cells, or PBMCs.

Original data processing: Using reference gene primer amplification, nucleated cell counts were estimated. Sequenced by immunoSEQ multiplex PCR; TCRdb stores in-frame clones only, minus some. The DNA was the basis for D and trimming; V, J and clone size are from that table. The repertoire holds 110,000 or so clones, about 90% seen once, with approximately 4.5% in the top ten. The CDR3 loop spans 14 amino acids. V was clipped by 4 bases and J by 2 bases, with 9 bases between them. Germline assignment: CDR1 LGHDT and CDR2 YNNKEL (reference sequence). The sequenced material came from peripheral blood. The chain has TRBV3-1 (or the pseudogene TRBV3-2) and TRBJ1-3; D call uncertain. The origin of this receptor is a woman aged 45-59 years with acute or convalescent COVID-19. The CDR3 nucleotides are TGTGCCAGCAGCCCCCCGGAGACTGGAAACACCATATATTTT. It yields the protein CASSPPETGNTIYF.